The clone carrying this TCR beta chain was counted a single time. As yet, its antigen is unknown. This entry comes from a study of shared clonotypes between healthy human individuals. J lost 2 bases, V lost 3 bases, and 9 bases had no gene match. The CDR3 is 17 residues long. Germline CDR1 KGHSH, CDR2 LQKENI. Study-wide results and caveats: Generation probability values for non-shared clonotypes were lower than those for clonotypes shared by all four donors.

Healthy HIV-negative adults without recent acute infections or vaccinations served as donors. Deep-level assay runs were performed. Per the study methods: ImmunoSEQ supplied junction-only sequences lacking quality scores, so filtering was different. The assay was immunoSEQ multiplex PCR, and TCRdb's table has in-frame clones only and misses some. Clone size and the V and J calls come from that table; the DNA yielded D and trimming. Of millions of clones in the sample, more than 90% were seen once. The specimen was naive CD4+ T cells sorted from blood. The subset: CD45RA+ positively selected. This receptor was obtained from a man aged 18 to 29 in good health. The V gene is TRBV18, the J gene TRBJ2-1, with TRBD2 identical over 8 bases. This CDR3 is CASSPPAGVSAYNEQFF. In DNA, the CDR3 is TGTGCCAGCTCACCTCCAGCGGGAGTATCGGCCTACAATGAGCAGTTCTTC.